Listed below are T cell receptor beta chains from one sample, sequenced in a study of CD8 T cells in Susac syndrome. TCRdb passed the immunoSEQ multiplex PCR reads through MiXCR, listing each CDR3 protein once. The sample shows fewer than 200,000 distinct CDR3 sequences, roughly nine tenths of them seen only once. The sequencing sample was made of CD4+ T cells from PBMCs. Source of these receptors: a human donor with Susac syndrome. CDR3s include the opening cysteine and the closing phenylalanine or tryptophan. Fields, in order: V gene, D gene, clone size, J gene, CDR3 protein, CDR3 DNA. D genes are given only for firm matches. Only part of the rows carry a size: once, few, many, or a class if the clone is expanded.

v_call: TRBV11-2
d_call: TRBD2
clone_size: NA
j_call: TRBJ2-5
cdr3_aa: CASSSERGQYQETQYF
cdr3_nt: TGTGCCAGCAGCTCAGAGCGGGGCCAGTACCAAGAGACCCAGTACTTC

v_call: TRBV7-9
d_call: NA
clone_size: NA
j_call: TRBJ2-1
cdr3_aa: CASSLDWDNEQFF
cdr3_nt: TGTGCCAGCAGCTTAGACTGGGACAATGAGCAGTTCTTC

v_call: TRBV20-1
d_call: NA
clone_size: NA
j_call: TRBJ2-5
cdr3_aa: CSASASGPGETQYF
cdr3_nt: TGCAGTGCTAGTGCATCCGGTCCAGGGGAGACCCAGTACTTC

v_call: TRBV10-3
d_call: TRBD2
clone_size: NA
j_call: TRBJ2-1
cdr3_aa: CACGREGNEQFF
cdr3_nt: TGTGCCTGTGGTAGGGAGGGGAATGAGCAGTTCTTC

v_call: TRBV3-1
d_call: NA
clone_size: NA
j_call: TRBJ1-2
cdr3_aa: CASSQGGTSYGYTF
cdr3_nt: TGTGCCAGCAGCCAAGGGGGGACAAGCTATGGCTACACCTTC

v_call: TRBV5-1
d_call: TRBD1
clone_size: NA
j_call: TRBJ1-1
cdr3_aa: CASSSKTGMNTEAFF
cdr3_nt: TGCGCCAGCAGCTCCAAGACAGGGATGAACACTGAAGCTTTCTTT

v_call: TRBV5-7
d_call: TRBD2
clone_size: NA
j_call: TRBJ2-2
cdr3_aa: CASTSSWTSGSKWTGELFF
cdr3_nt: TGTGCCAGCACCTCGTCATGGACTAGCGGGAGCAAGTGGACCGGGGAGCTGTTTTTT

v_call: TRBV2
d_call: TRBD2
clone_size: NA
j_call: TRBJ2-3
cdr3_aa: CASNRAGGRTDTQYF
cdr3_nt: TGTGCCAGCAACCGAGCGGGAGGACGCACAGATACGCAGTATTTT

v_call: TRBV4-2
d_call: NA
clone_size: NA
j_call: TRBJ2-3
cdr3_aa: CASSQLEGGQADTQYF
cdr3_nt: TGTGCCAGCAGCCAGCTTGAGGGGGGGCAGGCGGATACGCAGTATTTT

v_call: TRBV2
d_call: NA
clone_size: NA
j_call: TRBJ1-2
cdr3_aa: CARQGDYGYTF
cdr3_nt: TGTGCCAGACAGGGCGACTATGGCTACACCTTC

v_call: TRBV15
d_call: NA
clone_size: NA
j_call: TRBJ1-5
cdr3_aa: CATSRGNTNQPQHF
cdr3_nt: TGTGCCACCAGCAGAGGGAATACCAATCAGCCCCAGCATTTT

v_call: TRBV5-1
d_call: TRBD1
clone_size: NA
j_call: TRBJ1-2
cdr3_aa: CASSLEGTVNYGYTF
cdr3_nt: TGCGCCAGCAGCTTGGAAGGGACAGTAAACTATGGCTACACCTTC

v_call: TRBV20-1
d_call: TRBD2
clone_size: once
j_call: TRBJ2-7
cdr3_aa: CSAGVNGGNHEQYF
cdr3_nt: TGCAGTGCCGGGGTGAACGGGGGGAACCACGAGCAGTACTTC

v_call: TRBV2
d_call: NA
clone_size: NA
j_call: TRBJ2-7
cdr3_aa: CASRGLETRGEQYF
cdr3_nt: TGTGCCAGCAGGGGACTTGAGACTAGAGGAGAGCAGTACTTC